The entry that follows covers one T cell receptor beta chain sequence. This sample was taken from a study of T cell responses to AZD1222 COVID-19 vaccine. Using immunoSEQ multiplex PCR, the repertoire was profiled, and TCRdb retains in-frame clones only, with some absent. The data contain roughly 90,000 clones, about 86% of them singletons. In germline, CDR1 is SGHDT, CDR2 YYEEEE. This CDR3 has 14 amino acids. Unmatched junction bases numbered 5, after V lost 3 bases and J lost 5 bases. The TCR comes from an adult in good health. The rearrangement uses TRBV5-6 and TRBJ2-7; 10 bases match TRBD2. Sequenced material: peripheral blood, taken on day 0 of AZD1222 vaccination. The CDR3 region is CASSSLAGINEQYF. CDR3 coding DNA: TGTGCCAGCAGCTCACTAGCGGGGATTAACGAGCAGTACTTC.